Listed below are T cell receptor beta chains from one sample, sequenced in a study of blood T cells in healthy people across ages. One entry per CDR3 protein, called by TCRdb with MiXCR from the 5' RACE reads. There are around 580,000 distinct CDR3 sequences in the sample; 47% occur only once, and under 30% lies in the top ten. The specimen was blood. The receptors were gathered from a man older than 75 in good health. CDR3s include the opening cysteine and the closing phenylalanine or tryptophan. D genes are given only for firm matches. Rows give clone size only sometimes, using once, few, many, or a class for an expanded clone.

TRBD1	TRBV7-2	few	TRBJ1-2	CASSLTHRGYGYTF	TGTGCCAGCAGCTTAACACACAGGGGATATGGCTACACCTTC
.	TRBV20-1	.	TRBJ2-5	CSASGATRETQYF	TGCAGTGCTAGTGGGGCCACCAGGGAGACCCAGTACTTC
.	TRBV20-1	.	TRBJ2-1	CSAPYTGGYNEQFF	TGCAGTGCTCCGTACACCGGGGGCTACAATGAGCAGTTCTTC
.	TRBV10-3	.	TRBJ2-1	CATGDSGDNEQFF	TGTGCCACGGGGGACTCCGGGGACAATGAGCAGTTCTTC
.	TRBV7-9	many	TRBJ2-6	CASSLGGTSSGANVLTF	TGTGCCAGCAGCTTAGGCGGAACAAGCTCTGGGGCCAACGTCCTGACTTTC
.	TRBV28	.	TRBJ2-7	CASNTGHYEQYF	TGTGCCAGTAACACAGGACACTACGAGCAGTACTTC
TRBD1	TRBV20-1	.	TRBJ2-7	CSAVPDRGLYEQYF	TGCAGTGCCGTTCCGGACAGGGGGCTCTACGAGCAGTACTTC
TRBD2	TRBV7-2	.	TRBJ2-5	CASSPLAGTRGTQYF	TGTGCCAGCAGCCCACTAGCGGGGACCCGGGGGACCCAGTACTTC
TRBD1	TRBV5-5	many	TRBJ2-2	CASRSGGTFGELFF	TGTGCCAGCAGGTCAGGGGGCACGTTCGGGGAGCTGTTTTTT
TRBD2	TRBV6-6	.	TRBJ2-7	CASSSSGGANEQYF	TGTGCCAGCAGTTCCAGCGGGGGGGCGAATGAGCAGTACTTC
TRBD1	TRBV3-1	.	TRBJ2-1	CASRSGTVNNEQFF	TGTGCCAGCAGATCCGGGACAGTGAACAATGAGCAGTTCTTC
.	TRBV7-6	.	TRBJ1-6	CASSPDGGRSPLHF	TGTGCCAGCAGCCCCGACGGGGGGCGATCACCCCTCCACTTT
TRBD2	TRBV7-9	.	TRBJ2-7	CASSFAGASYEQYF	TGTGCCAGCAGCTTCGCGGGAGCGTCCTACGAGCAGTACTTC
.	TRBV7-2	.	TRBJ1-5	CASSFQSQGSNQPQHF	TGTGCCAGCAGCTTTCAGTCGCAGGGCAGCAATCAGCCCCAGCATTTT
.	TRBV7-9	.	TRBJ1-1	CASSLLREAFF	TGTGCCAGCAGCTTACTTCGTGAAGCTTTCTTT
.	TRBV28	few	TRBJ2-7	CASSPAGTASYEQYF	TGTGCCAGCAGCCCTGCGGGGACTGCAAGCTACGAGCAGTACTTC
.	TRBV6-5	many	TRBJ2-4	CASSTATRMGIQYF	TGTGCCAGCAGTACCGCGACTAGAATGGGCATTCAGTACTTC
TRBD1	TRBV5-1	once	TRBJ1-2	CASSLATGDYGYTF	TGCGCCAGCAGCTTGGCTACAGGGGACTATGGCTACACCTTC
.	TRBV12-3/TRBV12-4	.	TRBJ2-2	CASSWDGRGTGELFF	TGTGCCAGCAGTTGGGATGGACGGGGCACCGGGGAGCTGTTTTTT
.	TRBV29-1	.	TRBJ1-1	CSVVTRGPNTEAFF	TGCAGCGTTGTTACTAGGGGACCTAACACTGAAGCTTTCTTT
TRBD2	TRBV10-3	.	TRBJ2-3	CAIRRTSGITDTQYF	TGTGCCATCAGGAGGACTAGCGGGATTACAGATACGCAGTATTTT
.	TRBV20-1	.	TRBJ2-5	CSANESRETQYF	TGCAGTGCAAACGAAAGCAGAGAGACCCAGTACTTC
.	TRBV12-3/TRBV12-4	.	TRBJ2-5	CASSFSGQTKETQYF	TGTGCCAGCAGTTTTTCAGGACAGACCAAAGAGACCCAGTACTTC
.	TRBV20-1	few	TRBJ2-3	CSAVTGVDTQYF	TGCAGTGCTGTGACCGGGGTTGATACGCAGTATTTT
.	TRBV6-2/TRBV6-3	few	TRBJ2-7	CASSYSIREQYF	TGTGCCAGCAGTTACTCGATCCGTGAGCAGTACTTC
.	TRBV7-3	.	TRBJ2-2	CASSLESSAGELFF	TGTGCCAGCAGCTTAGAAAGTTCGGCCGGGGAGCTGTTTTTT